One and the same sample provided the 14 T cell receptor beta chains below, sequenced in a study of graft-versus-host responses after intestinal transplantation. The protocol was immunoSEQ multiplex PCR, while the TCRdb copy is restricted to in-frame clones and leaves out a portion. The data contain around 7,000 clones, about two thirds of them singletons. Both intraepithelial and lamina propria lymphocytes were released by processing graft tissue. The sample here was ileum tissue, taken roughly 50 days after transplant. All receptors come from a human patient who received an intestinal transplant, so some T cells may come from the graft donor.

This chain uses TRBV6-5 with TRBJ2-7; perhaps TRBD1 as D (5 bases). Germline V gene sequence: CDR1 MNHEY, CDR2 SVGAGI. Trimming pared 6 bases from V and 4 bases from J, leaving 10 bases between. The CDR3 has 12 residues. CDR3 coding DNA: TGTGCCAGCAGAGGGGCGCGATACGAGCAGTACGTC. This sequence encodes CASRGARYEQYV.

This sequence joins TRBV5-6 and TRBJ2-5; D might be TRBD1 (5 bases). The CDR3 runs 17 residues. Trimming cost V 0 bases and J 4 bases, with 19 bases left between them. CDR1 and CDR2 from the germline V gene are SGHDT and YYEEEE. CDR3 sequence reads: CASSLELQGNEGETQYF. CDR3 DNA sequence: TGTGCCAGCAGCTTGGAGTTGCAGGGTAATGAAGGAGAGACCCAGTACTTC.

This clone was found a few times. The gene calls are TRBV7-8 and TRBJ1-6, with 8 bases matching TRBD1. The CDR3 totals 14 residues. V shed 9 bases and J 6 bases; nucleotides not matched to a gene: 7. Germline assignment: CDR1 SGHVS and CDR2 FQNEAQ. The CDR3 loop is CASHRGNSNSPLHF. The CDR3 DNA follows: TGTGCCAGTCACAGGGGGAACTCTAATTCACCCCTCCACTTT.

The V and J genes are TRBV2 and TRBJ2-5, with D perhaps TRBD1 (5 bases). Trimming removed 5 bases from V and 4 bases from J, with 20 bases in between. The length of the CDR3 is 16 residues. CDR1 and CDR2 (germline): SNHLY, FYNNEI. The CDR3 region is CASSYQGVRVGETQYF. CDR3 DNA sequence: TGTGCCAGCAGTTATCAAGGGGTAAGGGTTGGAGAGACCCAGTACTTC. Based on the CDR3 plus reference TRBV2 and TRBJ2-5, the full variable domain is EPEVTQTPSHQVTQMGQEVILRCVPISNHLYFYWYRQILGQKVEFLVSFYNNEISEKSEIFDDQFSVERPDGSNFTLKIRSTKLEDSAMYFCASSYQGVRVGETQYFGPGTRLLVL.

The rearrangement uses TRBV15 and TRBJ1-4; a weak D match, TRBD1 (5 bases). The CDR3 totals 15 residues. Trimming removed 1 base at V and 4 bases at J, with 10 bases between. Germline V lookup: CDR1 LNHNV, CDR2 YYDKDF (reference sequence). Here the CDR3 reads CATSRAIGVNEKLFF. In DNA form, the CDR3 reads TGTGCCACCAGCAGAGCTATAGGGGTTAATGAAAAACTGTTTTTT.

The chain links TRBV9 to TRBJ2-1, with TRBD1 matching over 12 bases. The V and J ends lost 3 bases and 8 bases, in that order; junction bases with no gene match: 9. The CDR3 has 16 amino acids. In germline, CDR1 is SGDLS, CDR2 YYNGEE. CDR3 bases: TGTGCCAGCAGCGCCCAGGGACAGGGGGCCTGGGATGAGCAGTTCTTC. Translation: CASSAQGQGAWDEQFF.

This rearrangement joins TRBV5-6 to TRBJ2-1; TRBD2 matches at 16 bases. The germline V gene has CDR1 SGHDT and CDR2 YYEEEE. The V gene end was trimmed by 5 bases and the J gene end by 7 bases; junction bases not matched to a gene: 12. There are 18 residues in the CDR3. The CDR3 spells CASSFSGTSGGAGNEQFF. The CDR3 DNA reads TGTGCCAGCAGTTTCTCCGGGACTAGCGGGGGGGCGGGGAATGAGCAGTTCTTC.

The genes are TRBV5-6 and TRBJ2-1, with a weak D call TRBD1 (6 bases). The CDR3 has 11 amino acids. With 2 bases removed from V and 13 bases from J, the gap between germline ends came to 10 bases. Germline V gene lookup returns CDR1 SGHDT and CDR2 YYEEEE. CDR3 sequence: CASSFEQGQFF. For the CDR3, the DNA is TGTGCCAGCAGCTTTGAACAGGGACAGTTCTTC.

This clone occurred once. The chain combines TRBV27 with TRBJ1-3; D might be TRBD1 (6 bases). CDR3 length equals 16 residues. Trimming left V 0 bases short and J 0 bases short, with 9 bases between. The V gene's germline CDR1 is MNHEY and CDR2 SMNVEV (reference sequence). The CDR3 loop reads CASSLSPGASGNTIYF. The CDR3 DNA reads TGTGCCAGCAGTTTATCCCCAGGGGCCTCTGGAAACACCATATATTTT.

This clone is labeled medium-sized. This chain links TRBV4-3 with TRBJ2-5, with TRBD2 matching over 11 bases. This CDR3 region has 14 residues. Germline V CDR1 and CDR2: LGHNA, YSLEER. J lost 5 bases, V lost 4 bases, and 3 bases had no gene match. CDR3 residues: CASSRGLAGETQYF. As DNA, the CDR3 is TGCGCCAGCAGCCGAGGACTAGCGGGTGAGACCCAGTACTTC.

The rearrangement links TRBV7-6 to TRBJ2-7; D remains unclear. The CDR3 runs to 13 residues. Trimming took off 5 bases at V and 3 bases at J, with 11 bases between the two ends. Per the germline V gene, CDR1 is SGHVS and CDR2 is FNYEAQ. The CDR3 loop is CASSAGQNYEQYV. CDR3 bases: TGTGCCAGCAGCGCCGGCCAAAACTACGAGCAGTACGTC.

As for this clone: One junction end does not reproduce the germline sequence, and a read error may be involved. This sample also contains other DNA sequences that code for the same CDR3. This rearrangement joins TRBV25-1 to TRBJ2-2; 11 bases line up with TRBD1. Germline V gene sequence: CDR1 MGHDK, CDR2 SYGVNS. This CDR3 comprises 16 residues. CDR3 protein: CASSDGTGGDKGELFF. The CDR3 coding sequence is TGTGCCAGCAGTGACGGGACAGGGGGGGACAAAGGGGAGTTGTTTTTT.

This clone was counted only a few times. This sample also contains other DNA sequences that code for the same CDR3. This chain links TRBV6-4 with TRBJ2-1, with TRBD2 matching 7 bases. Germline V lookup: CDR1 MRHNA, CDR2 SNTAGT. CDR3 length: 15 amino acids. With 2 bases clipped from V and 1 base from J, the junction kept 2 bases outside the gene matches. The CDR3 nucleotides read TGTGCCAGCAGTGACGAAGCGGGGTCCTACAATGAGCAGTTCTTC. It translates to CASSDEAGSYNEQFF.

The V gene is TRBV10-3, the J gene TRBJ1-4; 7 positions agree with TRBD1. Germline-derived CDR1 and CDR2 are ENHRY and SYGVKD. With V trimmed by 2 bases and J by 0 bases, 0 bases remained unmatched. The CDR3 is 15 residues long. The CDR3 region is CAISEGTATNEKLFF. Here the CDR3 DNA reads TGTGCCATCAGTGAGGGGACAGCAACTAATGAAAAACTGTTTTTT.